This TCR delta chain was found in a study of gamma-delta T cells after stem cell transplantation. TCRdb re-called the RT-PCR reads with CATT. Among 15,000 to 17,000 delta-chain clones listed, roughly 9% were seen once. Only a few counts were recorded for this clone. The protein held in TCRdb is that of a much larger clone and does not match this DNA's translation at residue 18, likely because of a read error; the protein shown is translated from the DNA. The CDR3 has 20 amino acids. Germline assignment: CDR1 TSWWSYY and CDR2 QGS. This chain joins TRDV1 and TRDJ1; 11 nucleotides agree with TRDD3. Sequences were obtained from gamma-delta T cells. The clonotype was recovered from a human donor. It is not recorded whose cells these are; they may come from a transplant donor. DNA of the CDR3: TGTGCTCTTGGGGAAACGGCCTTTCCTACCCTTTGGGGGATACGGGGTAAAATCATCTTT. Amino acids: CALGETAFPTLWGIRGKIIF.